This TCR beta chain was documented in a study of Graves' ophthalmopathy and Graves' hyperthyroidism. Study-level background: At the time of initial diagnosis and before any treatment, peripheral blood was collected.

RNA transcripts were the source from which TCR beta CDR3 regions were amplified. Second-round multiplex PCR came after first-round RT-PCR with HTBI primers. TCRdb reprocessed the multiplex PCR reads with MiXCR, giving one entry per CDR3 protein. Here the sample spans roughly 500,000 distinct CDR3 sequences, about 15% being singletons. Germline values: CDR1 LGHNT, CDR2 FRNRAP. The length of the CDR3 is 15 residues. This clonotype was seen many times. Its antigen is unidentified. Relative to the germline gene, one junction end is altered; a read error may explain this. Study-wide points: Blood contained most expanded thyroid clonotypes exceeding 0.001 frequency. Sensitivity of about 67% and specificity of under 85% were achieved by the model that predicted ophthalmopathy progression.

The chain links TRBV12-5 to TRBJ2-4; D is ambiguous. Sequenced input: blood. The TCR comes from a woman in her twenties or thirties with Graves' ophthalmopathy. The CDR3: CASGPSGTAKNIKYF. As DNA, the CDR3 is TGTGCTAGTGGCCCCTCAGGTACAGCCAAAAACATTAAGTACTTC.